Below, 6 T cell receptor beta chains from the same sample are listed, as sequenced in a study of T cell responses to AZD1222 COVID-19 vaccine. The protocol was immunoSEQ multiplex PCR, while the TCRdb copy is restricted to in-frame clones and leaves out a portion. This table holds 130,000 to 150,000 clones, 80% to 90% found once. The sequences come from peripheral blood, collected on day 0 of AZD1222 vaccination. All receptors come from an adult in good health.

This chain links TRBV28 with TRBJ1-5; 10 bases align to TRBD1. This CDR3 is 15 amino acids long. The junction had 3 bases not matched to a gene; V was cut back by 3 bases and J by 4 bases. Per germline, CDR1 MDHEN and CDR2 SYDVKM. DNA for the CDR3: TGTGCCAGCAGTTTTGCGGGACAGGGGAATCAGCCCCAGCATTTT. Protein sequence: CASSFAGQGNQPQHF.

This chain joins TRBV5-1 and TRBJ1-5, with D hard to call. Germline loops: CDR1 SGHRS, CDR2 YFSETQ. Trimming stripped 5 bases from V and 4 bases from J, with 10 bases between. CDR3 length: 13 amino acids. DNA for the CDR3: TGCGCCAGCAGACAGTCACTAAATCAGCCCCAGCATTTT. It specifies CASRQSLNQPQHF.

This rearrangement joins TRBV7-2 to TRBJ2-7, with 7 bases fitting TRBD1. The germline CDR1 and CDR2 sequences are SGHTA and FQGNSA. The CDR3 covers 14 residues. Trimming removed 5 bases from V and 5 bases from J; junction bases left unmatched: 9. In DNA, the CDR3 is TGTGCCAGCAGCCCGAGCCCGACAGGGAACGAGCAGTACTTC. It encodes CASSPSPTGNEQYF.

J is TRBJ1-2 and V is TRBV10-2; 7 bases fit TRBD1. J gave up 5 bases and V 7 bases, and 7 bases lay outside the gene matches. CDR1 and CDR2 from the germline V gene are WSHSY and SAAADI. The CDR3 totals 13 residues. CDR3 nucleotide sequence: TGCGCCAGCACAGGGACAGCCGATTATGGCTACACCTTC. It yields the protein CASTGTADYGYTF.

The V gene is TRBV29-1, the J gene TRBJ2-7; the D is unclear. Germline V gives CDR1 SQVTM, CDR2 ANQGSEA. V shed 7 bases and J shed 1 base, with 14 bases lying between them. CDR3 size: 13 residues. The CDR3 nucleotides read TGCAGCGCCCCTTGTGGCGGATCCTACGAGCAGTACTTC. Amino acids: CSAPCGGSYEQYF.

The chain couples TRBV10-3 to TRBJ2-7; 8 bases are a match to TRBD2. CDR1 is ENHRY, CDR2 SYGVKD, per germline. Unmatched junction bases numbered 9, after V lost 5 bases and J lost 0 bases. The CDR3 spans 16 residues. The CDR3 reads CAISRGRSGSSYEQYF. The CDR3 DNA reads TGTGCCATCAGTCGCGGACGAAGCGGGAGCTCCTACGAGCAGTACTTC.